This entry is about one TCR beta chain. The antigen is undetermined. The entry originates in a study of shared clonotypes between healthy human individuals. The study's findings and limits: The study drew on few donors, limiting represented genetic and exposure-history diversity. Richness estimates generally favored naive over memory subsets. All-four-donor shared clonotypes had higher generation probabilities than non-shared clonotypes did.

Deep-level settings were used for running the assay. Some clones are missing from TCRdb's copy, which holds only in-frame ones; the method was immunoSEQ multiplex PCR. The sample lists approximately 1,000,000 clones, 75% to 85% occurring once. Sequencing used memory CD4+ T cells from PBMCs. Specified subset: CD45RA-negative fraction. The TCR sequence derives from a man younger than 30 in good health. Some clones in this sample may be carry-over from other donors' samples.

DNA for the CDR3: TGCGCCAGCAGCCGTCTGGGGGTTTCAACTAATGAAAAACTGTTTTTT. This codes for CASSRLGVSTNEKLFF. The chain couples TRBV5-1 to TRBJ1-4; D is possibly TRBD1 (5 bases). V lost 4 bases and J 0 bases, leaving 13 bases between the germline ends. This CDR3 region has 16 residues. Per the germline V gene, CDR1 is SGHRS and CDR2 is YFSETQ.